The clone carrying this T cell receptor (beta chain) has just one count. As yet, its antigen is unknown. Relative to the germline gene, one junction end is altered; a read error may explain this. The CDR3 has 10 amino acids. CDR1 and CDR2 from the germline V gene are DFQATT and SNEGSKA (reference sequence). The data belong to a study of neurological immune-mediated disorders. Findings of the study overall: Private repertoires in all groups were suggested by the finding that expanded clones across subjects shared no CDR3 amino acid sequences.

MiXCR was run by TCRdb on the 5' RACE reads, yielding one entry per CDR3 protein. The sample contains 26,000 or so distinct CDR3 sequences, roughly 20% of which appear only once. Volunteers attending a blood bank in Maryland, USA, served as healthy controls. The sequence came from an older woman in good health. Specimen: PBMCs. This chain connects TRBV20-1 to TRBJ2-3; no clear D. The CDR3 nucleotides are TGCAGTGCTAGAACAGATATGCAGTATTTT. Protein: CSARTDMQYF.